The sequence of this T cell receptor beta chain was determined in a study of response to subunit inactivated influenza vaccine. Findings of the study overall: There was a suggestion from the authors that each seasonal influenza vaccination recruits few new T cells.

TCRdb re-derived calls from the RT-PCR reads in MiXCR, one entry per CDR3 protein. Of approximately 700,000 distinct CDR3 sequences listed, roughly 14% were seen once; the top ten hold around a tenth. Points on this clonotype: Antigen specificity is unknown.

The receptor was isolated from a man aged 45 to 65 who received an inactivated influenza vaccine. Sequencing was performed on PBMCs from blood, taken 11 to 12 days after vaccination.

This CDR3 is CSVERGVLGNEQFF. The CDR3 DNA follows: TGCAGCGTTGAAAGGGGAGTGCTGGGGAATGAGCAGTTCTTC. The chain combines TRBV29-1 with TRBJ2-1, with D tentatively TRBD1 or TRBD2 (5 bases each). The CDR3 is made up of 14 amino acids. Trimming took 2 bases from V and 7 from J, leaving 15 bases between them. From germline, CDR1 is SQVTM and CDR2 ANQGSEA.